This T cell receptor beta chain is from a study of OX40 agonist ivuxolimab in advanced cancers. Study-level background: Intravenous ivuxolimab was administered to patients every 2 weeks at 0.01 to 10 mg/kg. At just under 85% male, the cohort had a mean age of 60 years, ranging from roughly 20 to 79.

CDR1 SGDLS and CDR2 YYNGEE come from the germline V gene. The CDR3 covers 14 residues. Trimming cost V 7 bases and J 2 bases; bases outside gene matches: 7. Repertoires were generated with immunoSEQ multiplex PCR, while TCRdb's copy carries only in-frame clones and drops some. Of 34,000 or so clones listed, approximately 80% were seen once; the top ten hold roughly a fifth. The source was CD4+ or CD8+ T cells sorted from blood, collected in a trial of the OX40 agonist ivuxolimab. This sequence was found in an adult with an advanced solid tumor such as melanoma, head and neck, liver or kidney cancer. V is TRBV9 and J is TRBJ2-5; 8 bases match TRBD1. In DNA form, the CDR3 reads TGTGCCAGCGGAGGGGGACAGGAACAAGAGACCCAGTACTTC. Protein sequence: CASGGGQEQETQYF.